The 21 T cell receptor beta chains listed next were all sequenced from one sample in a study of STAT5B mutations in CD4+ large granular lymphocyte leukemia. Data came from immunoSEQ multiplex PCR; TCRdb stores just in-frame clones and leaves some out. The table lists 30,000 or so clones, just under 80% of them singletons. Sequenced input: CD4+ T cells from blood buffy coats. All receptors derive from a human donor in good health.

This chain joins TRBV28 and TRBJ1-5; 7 positions agree with TRBD1. In germline, CDR1 is MDHEN, CDR2 SYDVKM. This CDR3 comprises 14 residues. With 8 bases clipped from V and 6 bases from J, the junction kept 10 bases outside the gene matches. CDR3 DNA: TGTGCCAGCTCGGGACAGATTTCGGGTCAGCCCCAGCATTTT. This codes for CASSGQISGQPQHF.

V gene TRBV29-1 combines with J gene TRBJ1-2; D is ambiguous. Trimming removed 2 bases at V and 4 bases at J, with 8 bases between. Germline CDR1 reads SQVTM; CDR2 reads ANQGSEA. The CDR3 contains 12 residues. This chain's CDR3 is CSVELELYGYTF. Written as DNA, the CDR3 is TGCAGCGTTGAATTGGAACTCTATGGCTACACCTTC.

The V and J genes are TRBV5-1 and TRBJ2-2; D not certain. Germline assignment: CDR1 SGHRS and CDR2 YFSETQ. Trimming left V 4 bases short and J 7 bases short, with 8 bases between. This CDR3 contains 12 residues. CDR3 coding DNA: TGCGCCAGCAGCAAGGCGGTCGGGGAGCTGTTTTTT. Amino acid sequence: CASSKAVGELFF.

The rearrangement joins TRBV11-2 to TRBJ2-3; D is undetermined. V lost 3 bases to trimming and J lost 0 bases, with 16 bases between them. Germline lookup yields CDR1 SGHAT and CDR2 FQNNGV. CDR3 length equals 17 residues. The DNA of the CDR3 is TGTGCCAGCAGCTTTTCGGGCAGGTTCCTTAGCACAGATACGCAGTATTTT. It specifies CASSFSGRFLSTDTQYF.

The chain combines TRBV4-1 with TRBJ2-1; D remains ambiguous. V lost 0 bases and J lost 2, with 11 bases in between. There are 16 residues in the CDR3. The germline V gene has CDR1 MGHRA and CDR2 YSYEKL. DNA of the CDR3: TGCGCCAGCAGCCAAGATCCGAGCATGGCCTACAATGAGCAGTTCTTC. Amino acid sequence: CASSQDPSMAYNEQFF.

In this sample, this clone turned up once. The chain combines TRBV4-2 with TRBJ2-6, with a tentative D call TRBD1 (5 bases). This CDR3 comprises 18 residues. The V end lost 1 base, the J end lost 0 bases, and 13 bases lay between the germline ends. Germline V CDR1 and CDR2: LGHNA, YNFKEQ. In DNA, the CDR3 is TGTGCCAGCAGCCAAGGTGAGGTGGGGCTCTCTGGGGCCAACGTCCTGACTTTC. The encoded protein is CASSQGEVGLSGANVLTF.

The chain recombines TRBV27 with TRBJ2-7; TRBD1 matches at 8 bases. This CDR3 spans 16 amino acids. V dropped 6 bases and J dropped 3; count of bases not matched to a gene: 13. Germline values: CDR1 MNHEY, CDR2 SMNVEV (reference sequence). CDR3 amino acids: CASSSSDLGQDYEQYF. The CDR3 DNA is TGTGCCAGCAGCAGTTCAGATTTGGGACAGGACTACGAGCAGTACTTC.

The chain has TRBV4-1 and TRBJ2-3; 12 positions match TRBD2. J was trimmed by 0 bases and V by 1 base; bases with no gene match: 8. The CDR3 has 19 amino acids. Germline-derived CDR1 and CDR2 are MGHRA and YSYEKL. The CDR3 DNA reads TGCGCCAGCAGCCAAGTCTGGACTAGCGGGGTAACTAGCACAGATACGCAGTATTTT. Residues: CASSQVWTSGVTSTDTQYF.

This clone appeared a single time. The rearrangement joins TRBV19 to TRBJ1-2, with 8 bases lining up with TRBD1. V trimming: 10 bases; J trimming: 7 bases; junction bases outside the gene matches: 11. Germline V gene sequence: CDR1 LNHDA, CDR2 SQIVND (reference sequence). CDR3 length: 13 amino acids. The CDR3 loop is CATQPPDRVGYTF. In nucleotides, the CDR3 is TGTGCCACCCAACCCCCGGACAGGGTTGGCTACACCTTC.

This clone occurred once. The chain links TRBV7-9 to TRBJ2-3, with D possibly being TRBD1 (6 bases). Trimming took off 5 bases at V and 0 bases at J, with 12 bases between the two ends. Germline V gives CDR1 SEHNR, CDR2 FQNEAQ (reference sequence). CDR3 size: 15 residues. The CDR3 loop is CASSPTGSSTDTQYF. CDR3 DNA sequence: TGTGCCAGCAGCCCGACAGGTTCTAGCACAGATACGCAGTATTTT. Supplemented by reference TRBV7-9 and TRBJ2-3, the full variable domain reads DTGVSQNPRHKITKRGQNVTFRCDPISEHNRLYWYRQTLGQGPEFLTYFQNEAQLEKSRLLSDRFSAERPKGSFSTLEIQRTEQGDSAMYLCASSPTGSSTDTQYFGPGTRLTVL.

The chain is built from TRBV18 and TRBJ1-5, with D unclear. CDR1 and CDR2 from the germline V gene are KGHSH and LQKENI. CDR3 size: 14 residues. V lost 0 bases to trimming and J lost 7 bases, with 10 bases between them. The CDR3 bases are TGTGCCAGCTCACCACCGACAACCCAACAGCCCCAGCATTTT. It yields the protein CASSPPTTQQPQHF.

The rearrangement uses TRBV7-6 and TRBJ2-3; 9 bases agree with TRBD1. Trimming took 4 bases from V and 4 from J; bases not matched to a gene: 9. This CDR3 contains 16 residues. Per germline, CDR1 SGHVS and CDR2 FNYEAQ. CDR3 sequence: CASSSLARQGADTQYF. CDR3 sequence (DNA): TGTGCCAGCAGCTCCCTCGCCCGACAGGGGGCAGATACGCAGTATTTT.

The V gene is TRBV19, the J gene TRBJ1-1, with D possibly being TRBD1 (5 bases). V lost 6 bases and J 5 bases, leaving 13 bases between the germline ends. CDR1 and CDR2 (germline): LNHDA, SQIVND (reference sequence). There are 13 residues in the CDR3. CDR3 sequence reads: CASSTNRGTEAFF. CDR3 nucleotides: TGTGCCAGTAGCACCAATCGGGGGACTGAAGCTTTCTTT.

V usage is TRBV18 and J usage is TRBJ2-2; TRBD1 matches 9 bases. V dropped 3 bases and J dropped 5; count of bases not matched to a gene: 4. This CDR3 region has 15 residues. CDR1 KGHSH and CDR2 LQKENI come from the germline V gene. The CDR3 bases are TGTGCCAGCTCACCTTCGGGACAGGGAACCGGGGAGCTGTTTTTT. As protein: CASSPSGQGTGELFF.

V is TRBV28 and J is TRBJ2-3; 11 nucleotides align to TRBD2. CDR1 and CDR2 from the germline V gene are MDHEN and SYDVKM. This CDR3 comprises 15 residues. Losses at the gene ends were 6 bases for V and 4 bases for J; bases not matched to a gene: 6. The CDR3 sequence is CASSAGTSGSDTQYF. The CDR3 nucleotides are TGTGCCAGCAGCGCCGGGACTAGCGGTTCAGATACGCAGTATTTT.

This chain links TRBV11-1 with TRBJ2-7; D is unclear. Per germline, CDR1 SGHAT and CDR2 FQDESV (reference sequence). The ends were cut back, 0 bases at V and 3 bases at J, with 12 bases in the middle. The CDR3 runs 15 residues. CDR3 DNA: TGTGCCAGCAGCTTAGCCCGCACATTAGACTACGAGCAGTACTTC. As protein: CASSLARTLDYEQYF.

The count of this clone is one. This chain connects TRBV5-1 to TRBJ1-4, with D perhaps TRBD1 (6 bases). The ends were cut back, 3 bases at V and 6 bases at J, with 15 bases in the middle. Per the germline V gene, CDR1 is SGHRS and CDR2 is YFSETQ. The CDR3 is 15 amino acids. CDR3 nucleotide sequence: TGCGCCAGCAGCTCGGGGGGCCTTAATTATGAAAAACTGTTTTTT. As protein: CASSSGGLNYEKLFF. The variable domain in full, with the rest retrieved from reference TRBV5-1 and TRBJ1-4, is KAGVTQTPRYLIKTRGQQVTLSCSPISGHRSVSWYQQTPGQGLQFLFEYFSETQRNKGNFPGRFSGRQFSNSRSEMNVSTLELGDSALYLCASSSGGLNYEKLFFGSGTQLSVL.

A single count supports this clone. V gene TRBV7-2 combines with J gene TRBJ1-4; 9 positions match TRBD1. V was clipped by 3 bases and J by 7 bases; unmatched bases: 3. The CDR3 length is 14 residues. Germline V gives CDR1 SGHTA, CDR2 FQGNSA. The CDR3 reads CASSLDRGPEKLFF. The CDR3 nucleotides are TGTGCCAGCAGCTTGGACAGGGGCCCTGAAAAACTGTTTTTT.

This chain joins TRBV28 and TRBJ2-2; the D gene is possibly TRBD2 (6 bases). This CDR3 region has 13 residues. CDR1 MDHEN and CDR2 SYDVKM come from the germline V gene. The V gene lost 2 bases and the J gene lost 13 bases, with 14 bases spanning the gap. The CDR3 DNA sequence: TGTGCCAGCAGTTTAAGGGACTCATTGGGGCTGTTTTTT. Residues: CASSLRDSLGLFF.

This chain joins TRBV28 and TRBJ2-1; weak D call: TRBD2 (6 bases). This CDR3 has 15 amino acids. V lost 5 bases and J 6 bases, leaving 17 bases between the germline ends. The germline gives CDR1 MDHEN, CDR2 SYDVKM. DNA for the CDR3: TGTGCCAGCAGTCTCCTGATTACGGGACTCAATGAGCAGTTCTTC. It codes for CASSLLITGLNEQFF.

The chain has TRBV18 and TRBJ2-2, with a tentative D call TRBD2 (5 bases). The CDR3 has 16 amino acids. The germline V gene has CDR1 KGHSH and CDR2 LQKENI. The V and J ends lost 3 bases and 2 bases respectively, with 13 bases between them. The CDR3 DNA sequence: TGTGCCAGCTCACCTGGACTTCACCTAAACACCGGGGAGCTGTTTTTT. Translated, it gives CASSPGLHLNTGELFF.